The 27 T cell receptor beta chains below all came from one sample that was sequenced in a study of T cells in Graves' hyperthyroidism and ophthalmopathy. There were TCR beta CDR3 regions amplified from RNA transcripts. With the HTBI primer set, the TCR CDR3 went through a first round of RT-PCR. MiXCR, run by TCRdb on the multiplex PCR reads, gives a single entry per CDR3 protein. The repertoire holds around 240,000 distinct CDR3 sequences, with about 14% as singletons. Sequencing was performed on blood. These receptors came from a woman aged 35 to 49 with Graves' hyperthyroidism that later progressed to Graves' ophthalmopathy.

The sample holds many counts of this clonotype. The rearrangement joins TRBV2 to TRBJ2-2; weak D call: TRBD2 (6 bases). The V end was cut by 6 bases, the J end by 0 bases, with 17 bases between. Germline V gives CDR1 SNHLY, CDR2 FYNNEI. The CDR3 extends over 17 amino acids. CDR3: CASSRSAGPTNTGELFF. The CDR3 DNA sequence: TGTGCCAGCAGCCGGTCCGCGGGACCGACGAACACCGGGGAGCTGTTTTTT.

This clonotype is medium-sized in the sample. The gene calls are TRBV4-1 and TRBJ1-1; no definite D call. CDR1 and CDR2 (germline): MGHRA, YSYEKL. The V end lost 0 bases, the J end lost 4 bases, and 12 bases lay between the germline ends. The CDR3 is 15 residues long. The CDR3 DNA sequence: TGCGCCAGCAGCCAAGACCGGCAGGCAGGCACTGAAGCTTTCTTT. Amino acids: CASSQDRQAGTEAFF.

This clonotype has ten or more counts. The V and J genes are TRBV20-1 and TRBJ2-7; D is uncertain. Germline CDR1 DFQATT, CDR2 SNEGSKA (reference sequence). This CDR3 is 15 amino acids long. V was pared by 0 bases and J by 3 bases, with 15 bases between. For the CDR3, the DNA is TGCAGTGCTAGAGATCGTACCTCCTGGGACTACGAGCAGTACTTC. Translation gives CSARDRTSWDYEQYF.

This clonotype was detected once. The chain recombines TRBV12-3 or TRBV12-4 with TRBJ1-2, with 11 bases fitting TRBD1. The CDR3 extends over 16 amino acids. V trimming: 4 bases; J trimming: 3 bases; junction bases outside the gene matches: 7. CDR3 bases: TGTGCCAGCAGTTCGCACCCGGGACAGGGGGACTATGGCTACACCTTC. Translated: CASSSHPGQGDYGYTF.

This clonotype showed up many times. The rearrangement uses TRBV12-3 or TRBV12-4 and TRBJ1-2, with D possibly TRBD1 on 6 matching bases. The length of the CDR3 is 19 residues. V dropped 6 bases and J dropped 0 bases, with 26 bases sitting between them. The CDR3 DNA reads TGTGCCAGCAGATTAAACAGGGTCAGGCTCCTGGACCCTAACTATGGCTACACCTTC. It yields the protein CASRLNRVRLLDPNYGYTF.

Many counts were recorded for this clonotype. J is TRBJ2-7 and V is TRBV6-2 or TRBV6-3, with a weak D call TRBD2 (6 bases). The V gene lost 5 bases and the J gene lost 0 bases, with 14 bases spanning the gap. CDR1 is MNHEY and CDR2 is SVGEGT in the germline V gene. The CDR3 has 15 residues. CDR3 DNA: TGTGCCAGCAGTCCAGCGGGTATTTCCTCCTACGAGCAGTACTTC. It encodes CASSPAGISSYEQYF.

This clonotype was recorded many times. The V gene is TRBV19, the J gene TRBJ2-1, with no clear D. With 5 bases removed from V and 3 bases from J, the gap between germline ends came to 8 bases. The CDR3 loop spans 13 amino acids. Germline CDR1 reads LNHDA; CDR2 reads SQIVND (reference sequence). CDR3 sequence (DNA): TGTGCCAGTAGTTGGATGGACTACAATGAGCAGTTCTTC. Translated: CASSWMDYNEQFF.

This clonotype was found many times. In DNA form, the CDR3 reads TGTGCCAGTAGTATATCGGCTCAGCCCCAGCATTTT. Amino acid sequence: CASSISAQPQHF. V is TRBV19 and J is TRBJ1-5, with D hard to call. The CDR3 is 12 amino acids. V gave up 2 bases and J gave up 6 bases, with 5 bases separating them. CDR1 is LNHDA and CDR2 is SQIVND in the germline V gene (reference sequence). The whole variable domain, filled in from reference TRBV19 and TRBJ1-5, reads DGGITQSPKYLFRKEGQNVTLSCEQNLNHDAMYWYRQDPGQGLRLIYYSQIVNDFQKGDIAEGYSVSREKKESFPLTVTSAQKNPTAFYLCASSISAQPQHFGDGTRLSIL.

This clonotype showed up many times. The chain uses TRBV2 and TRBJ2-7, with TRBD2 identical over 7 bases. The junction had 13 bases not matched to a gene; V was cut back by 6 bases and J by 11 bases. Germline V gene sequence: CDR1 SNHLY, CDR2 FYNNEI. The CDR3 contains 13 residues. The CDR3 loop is CASSQDEVGREYF. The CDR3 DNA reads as TGTGCCAGCAGCCAGGATGAGGTGGGGAGGGAGTACTTC.

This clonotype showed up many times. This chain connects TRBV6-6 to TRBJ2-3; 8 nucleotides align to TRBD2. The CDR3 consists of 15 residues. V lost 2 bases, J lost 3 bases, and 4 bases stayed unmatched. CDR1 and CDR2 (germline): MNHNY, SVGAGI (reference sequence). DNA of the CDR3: TGTGCCAGCAGTTACCGCGGGAGGAGGACAGATACGCAGTATTTT. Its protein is CASSYRGRRTDTQYF.

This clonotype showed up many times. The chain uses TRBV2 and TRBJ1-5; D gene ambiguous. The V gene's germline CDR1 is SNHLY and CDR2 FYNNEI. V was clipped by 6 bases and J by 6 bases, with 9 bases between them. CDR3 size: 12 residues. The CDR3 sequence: CASRRVGQPQHF. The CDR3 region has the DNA TGTGCCAGCAGGAGGGTAGGTCAGCCCCAGCATTTT.

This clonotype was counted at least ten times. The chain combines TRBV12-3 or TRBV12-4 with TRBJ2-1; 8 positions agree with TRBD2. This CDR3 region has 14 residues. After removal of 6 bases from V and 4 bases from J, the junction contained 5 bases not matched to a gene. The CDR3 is CASRPSGSYNEQFF. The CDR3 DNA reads TGTGCCAGCAGGCCTAGCGGGTCATACAATGAGCAGTTCTTC.

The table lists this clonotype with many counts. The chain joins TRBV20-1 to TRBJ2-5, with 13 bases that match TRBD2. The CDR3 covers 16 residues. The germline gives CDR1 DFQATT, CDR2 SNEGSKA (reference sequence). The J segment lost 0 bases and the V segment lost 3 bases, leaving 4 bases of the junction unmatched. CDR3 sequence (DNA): TGCAGTGCTAGTATGGGACTAGCGGGGTACCAAGAGACCCAGTACTTC. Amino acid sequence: CSASMGLAGYQETQYF.

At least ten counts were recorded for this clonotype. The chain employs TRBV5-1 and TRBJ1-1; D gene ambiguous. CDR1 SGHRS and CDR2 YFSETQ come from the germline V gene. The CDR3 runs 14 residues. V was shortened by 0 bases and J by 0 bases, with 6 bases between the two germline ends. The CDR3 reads CASSLGAVNTEAFF. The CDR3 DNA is TGCGCCAGCAGCTTGGGGGCGGTGAACACTGAAGCTTTCTTT.

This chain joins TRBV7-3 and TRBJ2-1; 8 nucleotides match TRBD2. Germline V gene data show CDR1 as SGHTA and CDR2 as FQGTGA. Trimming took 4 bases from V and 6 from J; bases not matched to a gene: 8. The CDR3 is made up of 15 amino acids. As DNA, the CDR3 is TGTGCCAGCAGCTCAGGACGGGGGGGAGGCAATGAGCAGTTCTTC. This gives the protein CASSSGRGGGNEQFF.

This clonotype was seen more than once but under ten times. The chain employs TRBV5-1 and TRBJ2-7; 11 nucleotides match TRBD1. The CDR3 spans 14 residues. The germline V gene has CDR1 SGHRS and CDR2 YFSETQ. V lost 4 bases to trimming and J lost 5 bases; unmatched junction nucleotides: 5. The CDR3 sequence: CASSTGQGEDEQYF. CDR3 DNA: TGCGCCAGCAGCACGGGACAGGGGGAAGACGAGCAGTACTTC.

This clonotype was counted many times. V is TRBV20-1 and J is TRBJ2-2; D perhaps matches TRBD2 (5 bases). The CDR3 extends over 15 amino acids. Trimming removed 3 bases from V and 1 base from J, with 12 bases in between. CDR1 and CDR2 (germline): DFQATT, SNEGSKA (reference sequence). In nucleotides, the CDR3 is TGCAGTGCTAGGACTACAAACAAGAACACCGGGGAGCTGTTTTTT. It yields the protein CSARTTNKNTGELFF.

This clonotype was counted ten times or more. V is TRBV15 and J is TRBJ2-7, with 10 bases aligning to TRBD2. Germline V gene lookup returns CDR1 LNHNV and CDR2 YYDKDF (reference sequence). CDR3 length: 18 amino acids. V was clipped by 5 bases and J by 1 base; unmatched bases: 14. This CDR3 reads CATSGDPSTSGLSYEQYF. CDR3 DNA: TGTGCCACCAGCGGGGATCCGTCGACTAGCGGGTTGTCCTACGAGCAGTACTTC.

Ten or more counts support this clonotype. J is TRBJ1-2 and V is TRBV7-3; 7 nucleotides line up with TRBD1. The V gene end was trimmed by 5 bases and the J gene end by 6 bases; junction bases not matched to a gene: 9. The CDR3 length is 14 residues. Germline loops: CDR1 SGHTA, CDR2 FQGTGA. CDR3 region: CASSPLGTANGYTF. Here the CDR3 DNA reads TGTGCCAGCAGCCCACTCGGGACAGCCAATGGCTACACCTTC.

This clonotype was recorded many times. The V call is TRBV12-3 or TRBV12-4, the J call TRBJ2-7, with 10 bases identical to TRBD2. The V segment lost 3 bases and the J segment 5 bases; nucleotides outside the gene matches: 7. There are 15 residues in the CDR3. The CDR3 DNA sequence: TGTGCCAGCAGTTTCGGGCTAGCGGGAGTCCACGAGCAGTACTTC. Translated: CASSFGLAGVHEQYF.

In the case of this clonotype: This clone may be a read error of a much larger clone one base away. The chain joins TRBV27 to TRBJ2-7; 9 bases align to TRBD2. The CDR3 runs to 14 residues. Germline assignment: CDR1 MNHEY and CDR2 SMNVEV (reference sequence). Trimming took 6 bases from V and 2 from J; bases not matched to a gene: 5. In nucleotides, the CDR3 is TGTGCCAGCAGGGAGACTAGCGGACCCTACGAGCAGTACTTC. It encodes CASRETSGPYEQYF.

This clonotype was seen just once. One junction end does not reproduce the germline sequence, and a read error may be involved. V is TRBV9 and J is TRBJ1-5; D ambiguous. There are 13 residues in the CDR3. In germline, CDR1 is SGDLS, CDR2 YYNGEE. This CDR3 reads CASSVGFNRPQHF. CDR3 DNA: TGTGCCAGCAGCGTGGGTTTTAATCGGCCCCAGCATTTT.

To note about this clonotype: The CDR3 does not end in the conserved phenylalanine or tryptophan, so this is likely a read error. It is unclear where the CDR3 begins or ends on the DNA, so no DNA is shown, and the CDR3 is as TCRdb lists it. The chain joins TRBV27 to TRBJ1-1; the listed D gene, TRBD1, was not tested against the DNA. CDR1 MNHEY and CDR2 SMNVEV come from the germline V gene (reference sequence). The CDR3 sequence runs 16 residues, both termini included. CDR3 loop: CASSLHRGVMNTEDFV.

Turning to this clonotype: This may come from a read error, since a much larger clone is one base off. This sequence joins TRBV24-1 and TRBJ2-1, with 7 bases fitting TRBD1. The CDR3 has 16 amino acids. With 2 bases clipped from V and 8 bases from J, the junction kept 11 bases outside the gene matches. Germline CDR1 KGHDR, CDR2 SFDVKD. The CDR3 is CATSDSWTGQYDEQFF. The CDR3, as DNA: TGTGCCACCAGTGATTCTTGGACAGGTCAATACGATGAGCAGTTCTTC.

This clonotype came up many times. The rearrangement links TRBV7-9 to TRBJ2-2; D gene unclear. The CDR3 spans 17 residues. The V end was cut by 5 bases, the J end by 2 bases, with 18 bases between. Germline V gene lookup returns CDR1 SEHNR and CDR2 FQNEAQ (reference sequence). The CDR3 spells CASSTPRSARNTGELFF. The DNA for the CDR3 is TGTGCCAGCAGCACCCCCCGATCGGCAAGAAACACCGGGGAGCTGTTTTTT.

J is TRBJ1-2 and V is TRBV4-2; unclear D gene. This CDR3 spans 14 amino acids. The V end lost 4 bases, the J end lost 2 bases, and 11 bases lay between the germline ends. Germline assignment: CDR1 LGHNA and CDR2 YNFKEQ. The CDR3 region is CASSPRQQNYGYTF. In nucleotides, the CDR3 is TGTGCCAGCAGCCCCCGTCAGCAAAACTATGGCTACACCTTC.

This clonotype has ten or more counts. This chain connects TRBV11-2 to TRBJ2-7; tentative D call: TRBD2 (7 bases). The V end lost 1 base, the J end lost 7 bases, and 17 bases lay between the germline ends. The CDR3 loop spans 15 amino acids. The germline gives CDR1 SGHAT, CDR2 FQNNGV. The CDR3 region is CASSLGWGREWEQYF. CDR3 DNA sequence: TGTGCCAGCAGCTTAGGTTGGGGGCGGGAGTGGGAGCAGTACTTC. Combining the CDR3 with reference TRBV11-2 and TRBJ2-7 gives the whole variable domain EAGVAQSPRYKIIEKRQSVAFWCNPISGHATLYWYQQILGQGPKLLIQFQNNGVVDDSQLPKDRFSAERLKGVDSTLKIQPAKLEDSAVYLCASSLGWGREWEQYFGPGTRLTVT.